These T cell receptor beta chains were read from a single sample in a study of blood T cell repertoires in COVID-19. Some clones are missing from TCRdb's copy, which holds only in-frame ones; the method was immunoSEQ multiplex PCR. The data hold some 240,000 clones, with around 91% observed a single time. The sample consisted of peripheral blood. The receptors originated from a woman aged 55-70 years with COVID-19, enrolled during active disease. CDR3s include the opening cysteine and the closing phenylalanine or tryptophan. The order of the fields is clone size, D gene, J gene, V gene, CDR3 protein, CDR3 DNA. A D gene is named only where the DNA matches it firmly. Clone size is not always given. Where it is, it says once, few, many or a class for expanded clones.

>few|.|TRBJ1-1|TRBV9
CASSLTGGNTEAFF
TGTGCCAGCAGCCTCACCGGGGGGAACACTGAAGCTTTCTTT
>.|.|TRBJ1-6|TRBV15
CATSRVAGYNSPLHF
TGTGCCACCAGCAGAGTAGCAGGGTATAATTCACCCCTCCACTTT
>.|TRBD1|TRBJ1-3|TRBV4-1
CASSQGTGLGNTIYF
TGCGCCAGCAGCCAGGGGACAGGGTTAGGTAACACCATATATTTT
>.|.|TRBJ1-4|TRBV5-1
CASSSGAGNEKLFF
TGCGCCAGCAGCTCGGGTGCGGGTAATGAAAAACTGTTTTTT
>.|.|TRBJ1-1|TRBV5-1
CASSLNGENTEAFF
TGCGCCAGCAGCTTGAACGGGGAGAACACTGAAGCTTTCTTT
>.|.|TRBJ1-2|TRBV6-5
CASTRSGEVYGYTF
TGTGCCAGCACTCGGTCAGGGGAAGTCTATGGCTACACCTTC
>.|.|TRBJ2-2|TRBV5-5
CASSSSGQLTGELFF
TGTGCCAGCAGCTCTTCGGGACAACTAACCGGGGAGCTGTTTTTT
>.|TRBD1|TRBJ2-7|TRBV7-2
CASSFRDRPYEQYF
TGTGCCAGCAGCTTTAGGGACAGACCCTACGAGCAGTACTTC
>.|.|TRBJ2-7|TRBV7-8
CASSVPFKREQYF
TGTGCCAGCAGCGTCCCGTTTAAGCGGGAGCAGTACTTC
>.|TRBD1|TRBJ1-2|TRBV5-6
CASSLVGPGQGGGYTF
TGTGCCAGCAGCTTGGTGGGTCCGGGACAGGGAGGTGGCTACACCTTC
>.|.|TRBJ1-5|TRBV28
CASSLETGNSNQPQHF
TGTGCCAGCAGTCTCGAAACAGGGAACAGCAATCAGCCCCAGCATTTT
>once|.|TRBJ1-2|TRBV6-5
CASSYLPGGANYGYTF
TGTGCCAGCAGTTACCTCCCGGGGGGAGCTAACTATGGCTACACCTTC
>.|.|TRBJ2-7|TRBV3-1/TRBV3-2
CASSQGPQASYEQYF
TGTGCCAGCAGCCAAGGTCCCCAGGCTTCCTACGAGCAGTACTTC
>.|.|TRBJ2-7|TRBV11-2
CASSLEVRGYEQYF
TGTGCCAGCAGCCTAGAGGTCAGGGGTTACGAGCAGTACTTC
>once|.|TRBJ1-1|TRBV7-3
CASSLTREAEAFF
TGTGCCAGCAGCTTAACGAGGGAGGCTGAAGCTTTCTTT
>.|TRBD1|TRBJ1-1|TRBV9
CASSGTGAGTEAFF
TGTGCCAGCAGCGGGACAGGGGCAGGCACTGAAGCTTTCTTT
>.|.|TRBJ2-1|TRBV11-2
CASAGGGYNEQFF
TGTGCCAGCGCTGGAGGTGGGTACAATGAGCAGTTCTTC
>.|TRBD1|TRBJ1-1|TRBV18
CASSPFKQGSGTEAFF
TGTGCCAGCTCACCCTTCAAACAGGGGTCTGGGACTGAAGCTTTCTTT
>.|.|TRBJ1-2|TRBV6-2/TRBV6-3
CASSYHSREGYTF
TGTGCCAGCAGTTACCACAGCCGAGAAGGCTACACCTTC
>.|.|TRBJ1-2|TRBV9
CASSAGSDGYTF
TGTGCCAGCAGCGCAGGGTCCGATGGCTACACCTTC
>.|.|TRBJ1-5|TRBV18
CASSPARNQPQHF
TGTGCCAGCTCACCTGCCAGAAATCAGCCCCAGCATTTT
>.|TRBD1|TRBJ1-2|TRBV19
CASSMRDRNYGYTF
TGTGCCAGTAGTATGCGGGACAGGAACTATGGCTACACCTTC
>.|TRBD1|TRBJ1-2|TRBV3-1/TRBV3-2
CASSETGAKSNYGYTF
TGTGCCAGCAGCGAGACAGGGGCCAAGTCTAACTATGGCTACACCTTC
>.|TRBD2|TRBJ2-3|TRBV7-2
CASSSGGFLAGGPGTQYF
TGTGCCAGCAGCTCCGGTGGGTTCCTAGCGGGGGGGCCTGGTACGCAGTATTTT
>.|.|TRBJ1-1|TRBV6-6
CASSTRQGRNTEAFF
TGTGCCAGCAGTACCCGGCAGGGTAGGAACACTGAAGCTTTCTTT
>.|.|TRBJ1-1|TRBV19
CASSIAENTEAFF
TGTGCCAGTAGTATCGCGGAGAACACTGAAGCTTTCTTT
>.|TRBD2|TRBJ2-7|TRBV3-1/TRBV3-2
CASSPGLAGVKFYEQYF
TGTGCCAGCAGCCCGGGACTAGCGGGAGTCAAATTCTACGAGCAGTACTTC
>.|TRBD1|TRBJ1-2|TRBV7-9
CASSSGQVFNYGYTF
TGTGCCAGCAGCTCGGGACAGGTTTTTAACTATGGCTACACCTTC
>.|.|TRBJ2-7|TRBV11-3
CASSLATGYEQYF
TGTGCCAGCAGCTTAGCTACTGGTTACGAGCAGTACTTC
>.|.|TRBJ1-3|TRBV18
CASSPSGAGNTIYF
TGTGCCAGCTCACCCTCGGGGGCTGGAAACACCATATATTTT
>.|.|TRBJ2-3|TRBV4-2
CASSQEGETDTQYF
TGTGCCAGCAGCCAAGAAGGGGAAACAGATACGCAGTATTTT
>.|.|TRBJ1-5|TRBV2
CASSAKQVDNWPQHF
TGTGCCAGCAGTGCTAAACAGGTGGACAATTGGCCCCAGCATTTT
>.|.|TRBJ1-6|TRBV9
CASSPSGGGSNSPLHF
TGTGCCAGCAGCCCCAGTGGGGGAGGGAGTAATTCACCCCTCCACTTT
>.|.|TRBJ1-1|TRBV6-2/TRBV6-3
CASSLEGGTEAFF
TGTGCCAGCAGCCTCGAGGGTGGGACTGAAGCTTTCTTT
>.|.|TRBJ1-6|TRBV6-4
CASSGRERGSPLHF
TGTGCCAGCAGTGGGAGGGAGCGGGGTTCACCCCTCCACTTT
>.|.|TRBJ2-1|TRBV6-5
CASRDSRSNEQFF
TGTGCCAGCCGGGATTCGAGGAGCAATGAGCAGTTCTTC
>.|TRBD2|TRBJ2-3|TRBV4-3
CASSQDPLAGGHREDTQYF
TGCGCCAGCAGCCAAGATCCCCTAGCGGGGGGGCATCGGGAAGATACGCAGTATTTT
>.|TRBD1|TRBJ1-1|TRBV10-3
CAITGGGNTEAFF
TGTGCCATCACAGGGGGCGGGAACACTGAAGCTTTCTTT
>.|.|TRBJ1-1|TRBV7-9
CASTMKAGSTEAFF
TGTGCCAGCACCATGAAAGCAGGGTCGACTGAAGCTTTCTTT
>.|.|TRBJ1-2|TRBV20-1
CSAMGIYGYTF
TGCAGTGCTATGGGCATCTATGGCTACACCTTC
>once|.|TRBJ1-1|TRBV10-3
CAISVGGTEAFF
TGTGCCATCAGTGTAGGGGGAACTGAAGCTTTCTTT
>.|.|TRBJ1-2|TRBV9
CASSRSGQQVGEGYTF
TGTGCCAGCAGCCGTTCAGGACAGCAGGTCGGGGAAGGCTACACCTTC